This T cell receptor (beta chain) was sequenced during a study of T cell repertoires in ileal Crohn's disease. Study overall: About half received postoperative treatment, under 14 with thiopurines and 15 to 20 anti-TNF.

On this clone: Its specificity is unknown.

The CDR3 has 13 amino acids. From germline, CDR1 is SGHTS and CDR2 YDEGEE. Germline trimming cut 4 bases from V and 4 bases from J; bases unmatched to any gene: 4. Study observations and caveats: Sorted CD8 T cells held more high-frequency clones than CD4.

Generated by immunoSEQ multiplex PCR, the TCRdb table keeps only in-frame clones and is missing some. The sample lists roughly 31,000 clones, just under 80% seen once, with about 20% in the top ten. The sequenced material came from ileal tissue. This chain uses TRBV5-8 with TRBJ1-1; 7 positions agree with TRBD1. The source is an adult with Crohn's disease. This CDR3 is CASSLDRTTEAFF. The CDR3 DNA reads TGTGCCAGCAGCCTGGACAGGACCACTGAAGCTTTCTTT.